Described below is a single TCR beta chain sequence and its context. Its antigen is not known. V was pared by 1 base and J by 3 bases, with 10 bases of the junction left unmatched. This CDR3 has 17 amino acids. Germline V gene sequence: CDR1 LGHNA, CDR2 YSLEER. The data derive from a study of shared clonotypes between healthy human individuals. Study-wide results and limits: Owing to a small donor count, the genetic and exposure-history diversity represented was limited.

In the sorted-subset replicate PCRs, approximately 200 ng DNA, roughly 29,000 T cell genomes, was used. Data came from immunoSEQ multiplex PCR; TCRdb stores just in-frame clones and leaves some out. This table has 2,500,000 or so clones, around 93% appearing once. Sequenced sample: naive CD4+ T cells from PBMCs. Subset meaning: CD45RA+ positively selected. This chain connects TRBV4-3 to TRBJ2-3; TRBD2 agrees at 7 bases. This receptor was identified in a man between 18 and 29 years old in good health. Some clones in this sample may be carry-over from other donors' samples. Here the CDR3 reads CASSQGGGRFSTDTQYF. The CDR3 DNA reads as TGCGCCAGCAGCCAAGGCGGGGGAAGGTTTAGTACAGATACGCAGTATTTT.